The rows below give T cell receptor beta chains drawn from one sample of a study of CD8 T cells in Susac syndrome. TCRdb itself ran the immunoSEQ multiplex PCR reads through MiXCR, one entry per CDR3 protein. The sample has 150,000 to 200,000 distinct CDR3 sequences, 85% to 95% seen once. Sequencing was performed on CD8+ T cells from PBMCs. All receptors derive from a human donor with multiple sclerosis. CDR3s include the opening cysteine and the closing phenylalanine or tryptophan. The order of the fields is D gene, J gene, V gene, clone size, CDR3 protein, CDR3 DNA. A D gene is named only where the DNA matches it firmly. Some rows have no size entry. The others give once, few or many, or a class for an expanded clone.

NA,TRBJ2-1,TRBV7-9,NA,CASSLKGAEQFF,TGTGCCAGCAGCCTGAAAGGTGCAGAGCAGTTCTTC
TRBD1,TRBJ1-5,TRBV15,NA,CATSRTGNQPQHF,TGTGCCACCAGTAGGACAGGGAATCAGCCCCAGCATTTT
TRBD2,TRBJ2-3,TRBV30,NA,CAWSLLTSGSGDTQYF,TGTGCCTGGAGTCTTTTGACTAGCGGGAGTGGAGATACGCAGTATTTT
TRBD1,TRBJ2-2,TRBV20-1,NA,CSAAHRGRAGELFF,TGCAGTGCTGCTCACAGGGGGCGGGCCGGGGAGCTGTTTTTT
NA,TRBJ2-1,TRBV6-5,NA,CASAEEVRYNEQFF,TGTGCCAGCGCCGAAGAGGTACGCTACAATGAGCAGTTCTTC
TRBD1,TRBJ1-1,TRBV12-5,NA,CASAPRRGGTGTFF,TGTGCTAGTGCCCCTAGGAGAGGTGGGACAGGGACTTTCTTT
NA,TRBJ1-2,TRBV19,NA,CASTTGPAGYTF,TGTGCCAGTACCACCGGCCCGGCTGGCTACACCTTC
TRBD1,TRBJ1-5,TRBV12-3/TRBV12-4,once,CASNTGGDQPQHF,TGTGCCAGCAACACAGGGGGCGATCAGCCCCAGCATTTT
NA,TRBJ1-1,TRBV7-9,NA,CASSAGDPEAFF,TGTGCCAGCAGCGCAGGGGACCCTGAAGCTTTCTTT
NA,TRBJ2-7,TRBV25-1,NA,CASRLSGTDEQYF,TGTGCCAGCAGGCTATCCGGCACCGACGAGCAGTACTTC
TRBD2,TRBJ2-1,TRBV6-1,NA,CASSQSPGLATYEQFF,TGTGCCAGCAGCCAGAGTCCGGGACTAGCTACCTATGAGCAGTTCTTC
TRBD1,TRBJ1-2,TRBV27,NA,CASSLRTGVNYGYTF,TGTGCCAGCAGTTTAAGGACAGGGGTTAACTATGGCTACACCTTC
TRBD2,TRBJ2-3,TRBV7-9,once,CASSRPGLGPSTDTQYF,TGTGCCAGCAGCCGACCGGGACTAGGCCCTAGCACAGATACGCAGTATTTT
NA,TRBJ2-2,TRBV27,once,CASSLLGRRNTGELFF,TGTGCCAGCAGTTTATTAGGGAGGCGTAACACCGGGGAGCTGTTTTTT
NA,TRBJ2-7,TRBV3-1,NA,CASSQDPGHYEQYF,TGTGCCAGCAGCCAAGATCCGGGGCACTACGAGCAGTACTTC